The clone carrying this TCR beta chain was found many times. TCRdb independently ran MiXCR on the 5' RACE reads; one entry per CDR3 protein. Here the sample spans about 370,000 distinct CDR3 sequences, under 30% being singletons. Donors were six healthy women in three monozygous twin pairs. These data come from a study of identical twins' blood T cells. This CDR3 is built from 15 residues. The V end was cut by 7 bases, the J end by 2 bases, with 17 bases between. Looked up from germline, CDR1 is SQVTM and CDR2 is ANQGSEA. The sequence came from a woman between 18 and 50 years old in good health. This chain connects TRBV29-1 to TRBJ2-2, with TRBD1 as a possible D gene (5 bases). The sequenced sample was PBMCs. The CDR3: CSERWGLSNTGELFF. The CDR3 nucleotides are TGCAGCGAACGTTGGGGCCTATCCAACACCGGGGAGCTGTTTTTT.